In its sample, the clone carrying this TCR beta chain was seen once. In the original workflow: Amplification of reference gene primers provided the estimated nucleated cell counts. Assay: immunoSEQ multiplex PCR; the TCRdb copy retains only in-frame clones and omits some. The DNA gave D and trimming, while V, J and clone size come from that table. The sample contains some 310,000 clones, nearly 90% of which appear only once. This record belongs to a study of blood T cell repertoires in COVID-19. The overall study: Sources were T cells, B-cell-depleted T cells, or PBMCs; the material itself was cDNA or gDNA.

This receptor was taken from a woman aged 40 to 49 with COVID-19, enrolled during active disease. Input material: peripheral blood.

This CDR3 is CASSQDGVLAGVTDTQYF. The CDR3 DNA is TGTGCCAGCAGCCAAGATGGGGTTCTAGCGGGGGTCACAGATACGCAGTATTTT. The V and J genes are TRBV14 and TRBJ2-3; 10 bases fit TRBD2. Trimming took 0 bases from V and 2 from J; bases not matched to a gene: 8. This CDR3 region has 18 residues. The germline V gene encodes CDR1 SGHDN and CDR2 FVKESK.